This TCR beta chain comes out of a study of post-analysis software for immune sequencing data. Study observations and caveats: In patients, about 5 TRBV segments were more frequent than in controls, with TRBV5-6, TRBV5-1 and TRBV20-1 among them.

V was shortened by 1 base and J by 1 base, with 13 bases between the two germline ends. CDR3 size: 16 residues. The germline CDR1 and CDR2 sequences are SGHRS and YFSETQ. This clonotype was observed at least ten times. What it binds is unknown. Unique molecular identifiers were present in the TCR beta cDNA libraries. TCRdb ran MiXCR on the PCR reads and lists one entry per CDR3 protein. The repertoire includes about 200,000 distinct CDR3 sequences, roughly 28% of them detected once, and approximately 3.6% sits in the top ten. The rearrangement uses TRBV5-1 and TRBJ2-3; D remains unclear. The source of this sequence is a girl under 18 with multiple sclerosis. The sample was blood. The CDR3 bases are TGCGCCAGCAGCTTGTGGTCCGGAGAACGCACAGATACGCAGTATTTT. The encoded protein is CASSLWSGERTDTQYF.